The sequence of this TCR beta chain was determined in a study of cytomegalovirus exposure and HLA in healthy donors. Findings and limits, study-wide: In a later analysis, the majority of CMV-associated beta chains seemingly showed HLA restriction. Among donors in an Asian-associated ancestry cluster, a later analysis reportedly found fewer N-insertions than the approximately 670-donor mean. Common viral pathogens seemed to be connected with several of the most significant clusters, according to a later analysis.

PCR amplification relied on 60 Vbeta primers (plus 13 Jbeta primers). Data came from immunoSEQ multiplex PCR; TCRdb stores just in-frame clones and leaves some out. The repertoire consists of approximately 92,000 clones, with 65% to 85% occurring once and the leading ten covering about 1.2%. About this clone itself: Its antigen is unidentified.

The CDR3 totals 15 residues. V lost 2 bases, J lost 12 bases, and 13 bases stayed unmatched. The germline V gene encodes CDR1 SGHDN and CDR2 FVKESK. As for the donors, each was a healthy bone marrow donor. The sequencing sample was made of PBMCs. V and J are TRBV14 and TRBJ2-7; 10 positions match TRBD1. This clonotype was sampled from a girl aged 2 to 10 in good health and CMV-seropositive. CDR3 DNA sequence: TGTGCCAGCAGCCAACTGAGGACAGGGGGTTCACCGTGGTACTTC. Amino acid sequence: CASSQLRTGGSPWYF.